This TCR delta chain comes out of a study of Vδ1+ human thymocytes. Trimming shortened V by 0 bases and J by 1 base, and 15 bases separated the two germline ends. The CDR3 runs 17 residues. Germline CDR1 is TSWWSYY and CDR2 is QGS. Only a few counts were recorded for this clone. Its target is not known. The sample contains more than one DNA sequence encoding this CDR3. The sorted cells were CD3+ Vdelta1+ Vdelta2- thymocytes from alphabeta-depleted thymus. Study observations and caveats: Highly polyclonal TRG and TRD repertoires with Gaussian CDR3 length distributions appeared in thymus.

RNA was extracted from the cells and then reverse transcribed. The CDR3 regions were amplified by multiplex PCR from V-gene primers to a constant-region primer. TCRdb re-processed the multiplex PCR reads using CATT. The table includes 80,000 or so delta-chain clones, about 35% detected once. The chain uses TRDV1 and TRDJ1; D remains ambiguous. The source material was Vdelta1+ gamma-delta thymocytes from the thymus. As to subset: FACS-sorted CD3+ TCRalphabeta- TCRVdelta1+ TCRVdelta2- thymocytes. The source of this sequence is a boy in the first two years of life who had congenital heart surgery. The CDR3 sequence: CALGELLVHLATDKLIF. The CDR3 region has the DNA TGTGCTCTTGGGGAACTACTCGTACACCTAGCCACCGATAAACTCATCTTT.